This entry is about one T cell receptor (beta chain). Its specificity is unknown. This entry belongs to a study of T cell responses to AZD1222 COVID-19 vaccine. Findings and caveats of the study: Among vaccine-associated CD4 TCRs, coverage spanned spike, with dominance at 160-218 and 743-854. Most donors were white British and more were female, and clonal diversity was possibly underestimated.

CDR1 is SGHRS, CDR2 YFSETQ, per germline. The CDR3 is 15 amino acids. The V gene end was trimmed by 4 bases and the J gene end by 2 bases; junction bases not matched to a gene: 7. Sequenced by immunoSEQ multiplex PCR; TCRdb stores in-frame clones only, minus some. The sample consists of roughly 150,000 clones, 70% to 90% of them appearing once. This sample comprised peripheral blood, obtained on day 0 of AZD1222 vaccination. The V and J genes are TRBV5-1 and TRBJ2-7, with TRBD2 matching over 9 bases. The sequence was obtained from an adult in good health. CDR3 loop: CASSGGLAEAYEQYF. CDR3 nucleotide sequence: TGCGCCAGCAGCGGGGGACTAGCTGAGGCCTACGAGCAGTACTTC.